This T cell receptor beta chain was profiled in a study of T cell responses to AZD1222 COVID-19 vaccine (dated by TCRdb to the early 2020s). Study-wide context: AZD1222 recipients whose second dose came at about 4 weeks and those whose second dose came at about 12 weeks were combined into one group, since spike-specific TCR depth and breadth did not differ between the two schedules. A total of about 240 trial participants underwent TCR sequencing, of whom about 200 received two doses of AZD1222 and about 25 received two doses of the MenACWY control vaccine. Trial participants were enrolled into age subgroups of 18-55, 56-69 and 70-plus years, which contained about 150, 27 and 61 TCR-sequenced participants, respectively. The study at large found these results: Vaccine-associated CD4 TCRs spanned the whole spike protein, with dominant responses in regions 160-218 and 743-854. Only five to seven AZD1222 recipients were SARS-CoV-2 seropositive at baseline, limiting conclusions about previously exposed vaccinees. Because no day 14 peak-response samples were available, repertoires were characterized only after the peak T cell response. In the small 56-69-year group, the increase in depth fell short of significance, most likely because of low power. After two AZD1222 doses, both the breadth and the depth of spike-specific TCRs were significantly higher than at day 0 and than in MenACWY recipients. Epitopes outside the regions mutated in the B.1.351 and B.1.1.7 variants were reportedly recognized by nearly half of the unique spike-specific TCRs. Most participants were white British and females outnumbered males, and the authors suggested that clonal diversity may have been underestimated.

The CDR3 regions of human TCRbeta chains were subjected to immunosequencing. The source study handled its data this way. Repertoire TCRs were matched against a reference library of SARS-CoV-2-specific TCRs generated with the MIRA antigen-specificity platform. Breadth was defined as the fraction of unique TCRs that were SARS-CoV-2-associated, and depth was defined as the fraction of total T cells that were SARS-CoV-2-associated. Using the MIRA data, every spike-specific TCR was mapped to the spike region that the TCR reacted to and assigned to either a CD4 or a CD8 class. Log10-transformed breadth and depth values were compared by one-way ANOVA with Sidak's multiple comparisons tests. Entries here come from immuneACCESS through TCRdb and include only in-frame sequences with V and J called. Some clones fail to appear in such tables; in the studies checked, an unresolved V gene covers under half of the shortfall, and the cause of the remainder is unknown. The V and J calls and clone size are taken from that table; D and trimming were inferred from the DNA. The sample has around 100,000 clones on record, roughly nine tenths of them singletons. Roughly 17% of the sample lies in the top ten.

On this clone: There is no known antigen for this receptor. No per-base quality is available; no much larger clone lies one base away.

CDR1 and CDR2 are read off the germline V gene as SNHLY and FYNNEI. The CDR3 runs 15 amino acids, cysteine and phenylalanine included. The entry retains the CDR3 DNA only, 45 bases that are in frame from base 1. After removal of 5 bases from V and 5 bases from J, the junction retains 7 bases not matched to a gene. The time point label here, explained by the study, means: baseline before first vaccination. Samples from vaccinated people were obtained from the UK trials COV001 and COV002, which included a single-blind randomized controlled phase 2/3 trial of AZD1222 (ChAdOx1 nCoV-19) in healthy adults. For TCRbeta chain sequencing, PBMC samples from trial participants were taken at day 0 and at day 28 after the second dose.

The sequence joins TRBV2 to TRBJ1-2; the junction holds 11 bases that match TRBD1. This sequence originates from an adult in good health. Material: peripheral blood, obtained on day 0 of AZD1222 vaccination. The DNA is as follows: TGTGCCAGCAGTCCAACCGGGACAGGGGGATATGGCTACACCTTC. It is translated as CASSPTGTGGYGYTF.